These T cell receptor beta chains were read from a single sample in a study of blood T cell repertoires in COVID-19. Repertoires were generated with immunoSEQ multiplex PCR, while TCRdb's copy carries only in-frame clones and drops some. Found here are 50,000 to 60,000 clones, 87% of them singletons; the top ten hold 3.6%. Source material: peripheral blood. The receptor source for this set is a man aged 35-49 years with COVID-19, enrolled during active disease. Both conserved end residues are part of each CDR3. Each record gives: V gene, J gene, clone size, D gene, CDR3 protein, CDR3 DNA. The D gene is left open where the match is weak. A row's size may be missing; if present it is once, few, many or a size class.

V: TRBV10-1
J: TRBJ1-1
size: -
D: -
CDR3: CASRNGPNTEAFF
DNA: TGCGCCAGCAGGAATGGCCCGAACACTGAAGCTTTCTTT

V: TRBV5-4
J: TRBJ2-1
size: -
D: TRBD2
CDR3: CASSPGGAGGYEQFF
DNA: TGTGCCAGCAGCCCGGGTGGGGCGGGAGGATATGAGCAGTTCTTC

V: TRBV5-1
J: TRBJ2-5
size: -
D: TRBD2
CDR3: CASSPSGRIAQETQYF
DNA: TGCGCCAGCAGCCCCAGCGGGAGAATTGCTCAAGAGACCCAGTACTTC

V: TRBV7-2
J: TRBJ2-4
size: -
D: -
CDR3: CASSLTGGIAKNIQYF
DNA: TGTGCCAGCAGCTTAACAGGTGGAATAGCCAAAAACATTCAGTACTTC

V: TRBV20-1
J: TRBJ2-7
size: -
D: TRBD1
CDR3: CSARTGVEQYF
DNA: TGCAGTGCGAGGACAGGGGTCGAGCAGTACTTC

V: TRBV6-1
J: TRBJ2-2
size: -
D: -
CDR3: CASSELGAGAGELFF
DNA: TGTGCCAGCAGTGAACTAGGGGCTGGTGCCGGGGAGCTGTTTTTT

V: TRBV7-8
J: TRBJ1-3
size: -
D: -
CDR3: CASSYRGSGNTIYF
DNA: TGTGCCAGCAGCTATAGGGGGTCGGGAAACACCATATATTTT

V: TRBV18
J: TRBJ1-2
size: -
D: -
CDR3: CASSPPRTASYGYTF
DNA: TGTGCCAGCTCACCACCCAGAACCGCTAGCTATGGCTACACCTTC

V: TRBV5-1
J: TRBJ2-5
size: -
D: TRBD2
CDR3: CASSLTSGRSGWETQYF
DNA: TGCGCCAGCAGCTTAACTAGCGGGAGGTCAGGATGGGAGACCCAGTACTTC

V: TRBV28
J: TRBJ1-1
size: -
D: -
CDR3: CASSNRRVNTEAFF
DNA: TGTGCCAGCAGTAACCGCAGGGTGAACACTGAAGCTTTCTTT

V: TRBV30
J: TRBJ2-7
size: -
D: TRBD1
CDR3: CAWSVPQGNYEQYF
DNA: TGTGCCTGGAGTGTACCACAGGGGAACTACGAGCAGTACTTC

V: TRBV2
J: TRBJ1-5
size: -
D: -
CDR3: CASSDVARGNQPQHF
DNA: TGTGCCAGCAGTGATGTGGCTCGGGGCAATCAGCCCCAGCATTTT

V: TRBV9
J: TRBJ1-6
size: few
D: TRBD1
CDR3: CASSPRTGIGNSPLHF
DNA: TGTGCCAGCAGCCCTCGGACAGGGATCGGTAATTCACCCCTCCACTTT

V: TRBV14
J: TRBJ1-2
size: -
D: -
CDR3: CASSLRRTANYGYTF
DNA: TGTGCCAGCAGCCTTCGGAGGACAGCTAACTATGGCTACACCTTC

V: TRBV19
J: TRBJ1-6
size: -
D: TRBD1
CDR3: CASSMMDRGNSPLHF
DNA: TGTGCCAGTAGTATGATGGACAGGGGGAATTCACCCCTCCACTTT

V: TRBV5-1
J: TRBJ2-4
size: -
D: TRBD2
CDR3: CASSLGLAATLAKNIQYF
DNA: TGCGCCAGCAGCTTGGGACTAGCGGCCACCCTAGCCAAAAACATTCAGTACTTC

V: TRBV12-3/TRBV12-4
J: TRBJ1-4
size: -
D: -
CDR3: CASSYPGEKLFF
DNA: TGTGCCAGCAGTTACCCGGGGGAAAAACTGTTTTTT

V: TRBV4-1
J: TRBJ2-1
size: -
D: -
CDR3: CASSPGPLSYNEQFF
DNA: TGCGCCAGCAGCCCCGGTCCCCTTTCTTACAATGAGCAGTTCTTC

V: TRBV5-6
J: TRBJ2-2
size: few
D: TRBD1
CDR3: CASSFGTGDGELFF
DNA: TGTGCCAGCAGCTTTGGGACAGGGGACGGGGAGCTGTTTTTT

V: TRBV5-4
J: TRBJ2-1
size: -
D: TRBD2
CDR3: CASSLELAGGNEQFF
DNA: TGTGCCAGCAGCTTGGAACTAGCGGGAGGGAATGAGCAGTTCTTC

V: TRBV7-3
J: TRBJ2-3
size: -
D: -
CDR3: CASSLTPASTFTDTQYF
DNA: TGTGCCAGCAGCTTAACTCCGGCTAGCACCTTCACAGATACGCAGTATTTT

V: TRBV7-9
J: TRBJ2-7
size: -
D: -
CDR3: CASRQTSSYEQYF
DNA: TGTGCCAGCCGCCAAACAAGTTCTTACGAGCAGTACTTC

V: TRBV13
J: TRBJ1-5
size: once
D: -
CDR3: CASSFIREADQPQHF
DNA: TGTGCCAGCAGCTTCATCCGGGAGGCTGATCAGCCCCAGCATTTT

V: TRBV27
J: TRBJ1-2
size: once
D: -
CDR3: CASGIGASYGYTF
DNA: TGTGCCAGCGGGATTGGGGCGTCGTATGGCTACACCTTC

V: TRBV10-1
J: TRBJ1-1
size: -
D: -
CDR3: CASGRDGTEAFF
DNA: TGCGCCAGCGGTCGGGATGGGACTGAAGCTTTCTTT

V: TRBV15
J: TRBJ1-6
size: -
D: TRBD1
CDR3: CATSGDDRVSPLHF
DNA: TGTGCCACCAGCGGAGACGACAGGGTTTCACCCCTCCACTTT

V: TRBV27
J: TRBJ1-4
size: -
D: -
CDR3: CASSFQGYEEKLFF
DNA: TGTGCCAGCAGTTTCCAGGGGTACGAAGAAAAACTGTTTTTT

V: TRBV5-1
J: TRBJ1-4
size: -
D: TRBD1
CDR3: CASSSGYRGGDEKLFF
DNA: TGCGCCAGCAGCTCCGGGTACAGGGGTGGAGATGAAAAACTGTTTTTT

V: TRBV10-3
J: TRBJ1-4
size: -
D: -
CDR3: CAISESGGNEKLFF
DNA: TGTGCCATCAGTGAGTCGGGGGGAAATGAAAAACTGTTTTTT

V: TRBV12-5
J: TRBJ1-5
size: -
D: TRBD1
CDR3: CASGLVLETGAGQPQHF
DNA: TGTGCTAGTGGTTTGGTACTCGAAACAGGGGCCGGTCAGCCCCAGCATTTT

V: TRBV15
J: TRBJ2-7
size: -
D: -
CDR3: CATSRGSYEQYF
DNA: TGTGCCACAAGCCGGGGGAGCTACGAGCAGTACTTC

V: TRBV5-1
J: TRBJ2-5
size: -
D: TRBD2
CDR3: CASSDTLAGLGETQYF
DNA: TGCGCCAGCAGTGACACACTAGCGGGGCTCGGAGAGACCCAGTACTTC

V: TRBV2
J: TRBJ1-1
size: -
D: -
CDR3: CASSEGRVLFGEVPEAFF
DNA: TGTGCCAGCAGTGAGGGCAGGGTTCTGTTTGGGGAAGTTCCTGAAGCTTTCTTT

V: TRBV2
J: TRBJ2-2
size: -
D: -
CDR3: CASSRQGGTGELFF
DNA: TGTGCCAGCAGTAGACAGGGAGGCACCGGGGAGCTGTTTTTT

V: TRBV6-6
J: TRBJ2-2
size: -
D: -
CDR3: CASSYGWRGDTGELFF
DNA: TGTGCCAGCAGTTATGGTTGGCGGGGCGACACCGGGGAGCTGTTTTTT

V: TRBV10-2
J: TRBJ1-2
size: -
D: -
CDR3: CASSEAPDYGYTF
DNA: TGCGCCAGCAGTGAAGCACCCGACTATGGCTACACCTTC

V: TRBV14
J: TRBJ2-1
size: -
D: TRBD2
CDR3: CASSQASGVKFNEQFF
DNA: TGTGCCAGCAGCCAAGCTAGCGGGGTCAAGTTCAATGAGCAGTTCTTC

V: TRBV24-1
J: TRBJ2-3
size: -
D: -
CDR3: CATSDLKGGSTDTQYF
DNA: TGTGCCACCAGTGATTTGAAGGGGGGGTCCACAGATACGCAGTATTTT

V: TRBV9
J: TRBJ2-1
size: -
D: -
CDR3: CASSDKVPSSYNEQFF
DNA: TGTGCCAGCAGCGACAAAGTACCATCCTCCTACAATGAGCAGTTCTTC

V: TRBV5-1
J: TRBJ2-3
size: -
D: TRBD2
CDR3: CASSLPTSGSSLTSTDTQYF
DNA: TGCGCCAGCAGCTTACCGACTAGCGGAAGCAGCCTTACTAGCACAGATACGCAGTATTTT

V: TRBV7-9
J: TRBJ2-7
size: -
D: TRBD1
CDR3: CASSSHRGDYEQYF
DNA: TGTGCCAGCAGCTCCCACAGGGGTGACTACGAGCAGTACTTC

V: TRBV2
J: TRBJ2-3
size: medium-sized
D: TRBD2
CDR3: CASRLAGVGTDTQYF
DNA: TGTGCCAGCCGACTAGCGGGGGTGGGTACAGATACGCAGTATTTT

V: TRBV9
J: TRBJ1-6
size: -
D: -
CDR3: CASSVDTGNSPLHF
DNA: TGTGCCAGCAGCGTAGACACGGGGAATTCACCCCTCCACTTT

V: TRBV18
J: TRBJ2-2
size: -
D: TRBD1
CDR3: CASSPPGQGGTGELFF
DNA: TGTGCCAGCTCACCACCGGGACAGGGAGGCACCGGGGAGCTGTTTTTT

V: TRBV30
J: TRBJ1-2
size: -
D: -
CDR3: CAINRGSYGYTF
DNA: TGTGCCATCAACCGAGGGAGCTATGGCTACACCTTC